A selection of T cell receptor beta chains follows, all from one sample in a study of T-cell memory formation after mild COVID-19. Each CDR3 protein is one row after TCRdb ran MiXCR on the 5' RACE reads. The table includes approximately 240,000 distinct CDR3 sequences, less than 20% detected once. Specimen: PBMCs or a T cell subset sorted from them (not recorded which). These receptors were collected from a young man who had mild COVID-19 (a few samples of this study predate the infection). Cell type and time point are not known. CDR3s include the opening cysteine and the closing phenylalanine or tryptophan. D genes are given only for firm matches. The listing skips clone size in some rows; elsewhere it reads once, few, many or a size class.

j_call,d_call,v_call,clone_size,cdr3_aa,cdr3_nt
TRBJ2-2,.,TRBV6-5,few,CASHTGFTGELFF,TGTGCCAGCCACACAGGGTTCACCGGGGAGCTGTTTTTT
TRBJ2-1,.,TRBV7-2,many,CASSSRTGRSYNEQFF,TGTGCCAGCAGCTCACGCACAGGCAGATCCTACAATGAGCAGTTCTTC
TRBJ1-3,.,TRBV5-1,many,CASRRTQGAGNTIYF,TGCGCCAGCAGACGGACGCAGGGAGCCGGAAACACCATATATTTT
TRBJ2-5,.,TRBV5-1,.,CASSFIPGDGEETQYF,TGCGCCAGCAGCTTCATTCCCGGGGACGGGGAAGAGACCCAGTACTTC
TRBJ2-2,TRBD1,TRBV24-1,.,CATSDSRQGWSTGELFF,TGTGCCACCAGTGATTCCCGACAGGGATGGTCCACCGGGGAGCTGTTTTTT
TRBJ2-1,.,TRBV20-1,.,CGLEGLSMHEQFF,TGCGGATTGGAAGGGCTTTCTATGCATGAGCAGTTCTTC
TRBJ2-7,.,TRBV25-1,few,CASSPVMRTGLPYEQYF,TGTGCCAGCAGTCCCGTTATGCGTACAGGGTTGCCCTACGAGCAGTACTTC
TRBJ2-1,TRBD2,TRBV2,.,CASSAGLANYNEQFF,TGTGCCAGCAGCGCGGGACTAGCGAACTACAATGAGCAGTTCTTC
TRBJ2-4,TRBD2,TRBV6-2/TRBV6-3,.,CASRATERGNVWTKNIQYF,TGTGCCAGCAGGGCCACTGAGCGGGGGAACGTTTGGACCAAAAACATTCAGTACTTC
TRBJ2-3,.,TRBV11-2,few,CASSPSVGYTQYF,TGTGCCAGCAGCCCCTCCGTCGGTTATACGCAGTATTTT
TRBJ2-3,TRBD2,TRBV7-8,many,CASSSAGGITDTQYF,TGTGCCAGCAGCTCAGCGGGGGGGATCACAGATACGCAGTATTTT
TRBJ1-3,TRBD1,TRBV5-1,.,CASSIAGTDRSGNTIYF,TGCGCCAGCAGCATAGCCGGGACAGATCGCTCTGGAAACACCATATATTTT
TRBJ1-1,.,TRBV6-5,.,CASSYGGLRAFF,TGTGCCAGCAGTTACGGGGGCTTAAGGGCTTTCTTT
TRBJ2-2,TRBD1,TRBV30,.,CAWTGGADTGELFF,TGTGCCTGGACAGGGGGCGCGGACACCGGGGAGCTGTTTTTT
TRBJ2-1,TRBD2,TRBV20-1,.,CSALGGSYNEQFF,TGCAGTGCCTTGGGGGGGTCCTACAATGAGCAGTTCTTC
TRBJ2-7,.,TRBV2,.,CASSEPPKGQYF,TGTGCCAGCAGTGAACCCCCGAAGGGGCAGTACTTC
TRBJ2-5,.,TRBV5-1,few,CASSLSGTPQETQYF,TGCGCCAGCAGCTTATCCGGGACACCTCAAGAGACCCAGTACTTC
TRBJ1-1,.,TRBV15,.,CATSSGPQDNTEAFF,TGTGCCACCAGCTCCGGGCCGCAAGACAACACTGAAGCTTTCTTT
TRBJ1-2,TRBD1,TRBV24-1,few,CATSDPRDRQHYGYTF,TGTGCCACCAGTGACCCCCGGGACAGGCAACACTATGGCTACACCTTC
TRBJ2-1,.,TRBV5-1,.,CASSSPRLRANEQFF,TGCGCCAGCAGCTCCCCGCGGTTGCGGGCGAATGAGCAGTTCTTC
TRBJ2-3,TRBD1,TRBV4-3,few,CASSQGPGTGGVDTQYF,TGCGCCAGCAGCCAAGGGCCCGGGACAGGGGGGGTTGATACGCAGTATTTT
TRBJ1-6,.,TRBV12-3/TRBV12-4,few,CASSFVRSPLHF,TGTGCCAGCAGTTTTGTTCGTTCACCCCTCCACTTT
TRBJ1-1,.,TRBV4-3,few,CASSQDSRGNTEAFF,TGCGCCAGCAGCCAAGACTCCAGGGGGAACACTGAAGCTTTCTTT
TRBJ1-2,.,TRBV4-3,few,CASSQGGRGYGYTF,TGCGCCAGCAGCCAAGGGGGGCGGGGCTATGGCTACACCTTC
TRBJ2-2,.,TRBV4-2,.,CASSQEFGAYTGELFF,TGTGCCAGCAGCCAAGAGTTTGGGGCCTACACCGGGGAGCTGTTTTTT
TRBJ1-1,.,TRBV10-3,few,CATRPLQEAEAFF,TGTGCCACCAGGCCCCTCCAGGAAGCTGAAGCTTTCTTT
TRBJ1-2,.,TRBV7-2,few,CASSLAALGRGYTF,TGTGCCAGCAGCTTAGCGGCATTGGGGAGGGGCTACACCTTC
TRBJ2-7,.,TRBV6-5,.,CASRRFGGQGNYEQYF,TGTGCCAGCAGGCGATTCGGGGGCCAAGGAAACTACGAGCAGTACTTC
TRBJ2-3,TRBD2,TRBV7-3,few,CASRRGGVRTDTQYF,TGTGCCAGCAGGCGCGGGGGGGTGCGCACAGATACGCAGTATTTT
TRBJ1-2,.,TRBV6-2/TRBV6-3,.,CASSYQAGVNYGYTF,TGTGCCAGCAGTTACCAGGCAGGGGTGAACTATGGCTACACCTTC
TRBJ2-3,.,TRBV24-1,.,CATSDFGDTQYF,TGTGCCACCAGTGATTTCGGGGATACGCAGTATTTT
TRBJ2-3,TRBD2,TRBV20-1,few,CSAILAGAKTDDTQYF,TGCAGTGCTATCCTAGCGGGGGCCAAAACCGATGATACGCAGTATTTT
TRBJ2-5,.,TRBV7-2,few,CASTLSGLEETQYF,TGTGCCAGCACCCTTAGCGGACTGGAAGAGACCCAGTACTTC
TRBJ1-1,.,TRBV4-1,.,CASSQAGTRRTEAFF,TGCGCCAGCAGCCAAGCCGGGACCCGGCGCACTGAAGCTTTCTTT
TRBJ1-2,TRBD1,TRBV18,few,CASSPTGQDYGYTF,TGTGCCAGCTCACCGACAGGGCAGGACTATGGCTACACCTTC
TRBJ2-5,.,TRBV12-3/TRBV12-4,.,CASSLNSAQETQYF,TGTGCCAGCAGTTTGAACAGTGCGCAAGAGACCCAGTACTTC
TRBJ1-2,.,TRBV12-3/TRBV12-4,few,CASNFRGRDYGYTF,TGTGCCAGCAACTTTAGGGGCAGGGACTATGGCTACACCTTC
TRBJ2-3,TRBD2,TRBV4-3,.,CASSQVASGDNTQYF,TGCGCCAGCAGCCAAGTGGCTAGCGGGGATAATACGCAGTATTTT
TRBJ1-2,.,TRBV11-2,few,CASSSGLNYGYTF,TGTGCCAGCAGCAGCGGGTTGAACTATGGCTACACCTTC
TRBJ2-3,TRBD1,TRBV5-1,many,CASSQGADTQYF,TGCGCCAGCAGCCAGGGGGCAGATACGCAGTATTTT
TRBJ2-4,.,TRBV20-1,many,CSARDALAKNIQYF,TGCAGTGCTAGAGATGCGTTAGCCAAAAACATTCAGTACTTC
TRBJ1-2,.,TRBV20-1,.,CRGRVVGGYTF,TGCAGAGGCCGGGTCGTCGGGGGCTACACCTTC
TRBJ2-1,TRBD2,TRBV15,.,CATRLAGVSYNEQFF,TGTGCCACCAGACTAGCGGGGGTCTCCTACAATGAGCAGTTCTTC
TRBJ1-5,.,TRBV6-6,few,CASSQQGYQPQHF,TGTGCCAGCAGTCAACAGGGATACCAGCCCCAGCATTTT
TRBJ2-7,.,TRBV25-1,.,CASSDRRNHEQYF,TGTGCCAGCAGTGATCGGCGGAACCACGAGCAGTACTTC
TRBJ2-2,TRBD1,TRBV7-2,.,CASSPRTGVGPGELFF,TGTGCCAGCAGTCCTAGGACAGGGGTAGGACCCGGGGAGCTGTTTTTT
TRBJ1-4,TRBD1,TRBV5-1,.,CASSRTGTEKLFF,TGCGCCAGCAGCAGGACAGGGACTGAAAAACTGTTTTTT
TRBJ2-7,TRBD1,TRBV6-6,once,CASSYPGTGSREQYF,TGTGCCAGCAGTTACCCCGGGACAGGGAGTCGCGAGCAGTACTTC
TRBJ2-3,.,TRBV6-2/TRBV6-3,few,CASRLLGSGDTQYF,TGTGCCAGCAGACTACTAGGAAGTGGAGATACGCAGTATTTT
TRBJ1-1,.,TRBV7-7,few,CASSSPGSTEAFF,TGTGCCAGCAGCTCCCCCGGTAGCACTGAAGCTTTCTTT